A single sample gave rise to the 18 T cell receptor beta chains below, sequenced in a study of CD8 T cells in ankylosing spondylitis. Broader study findings: A TCR beta motif of several highly homologous variants seemed to mark ankylosing spondylitis blood.

No antigen is known for these receptors. TCRdb processed the 5' RACE reads anew with MiXCR; each CDR3 protein has one entry. This table has about 540,000 distinct CDR3 sequences, roughly 13% appearing once. The sequenced sample consisted of blood, either unsorted or a sorted T cell fraction (not recorded which). The source is a male donor with ankylosing spondylitis.

The sample holds many counts of this clonotype. The genes are TRBV7-8 and TRBJ2-7; TRBD2 matches at 8 bases. Germline-derived CDR1 and CDR2 are SGHVS and FQNEAQ. The CDR3 is 14 amino acids. With V trimmed by 1 base and J by 6 bases, 5 bases remained unmatched. CDR3 sequence: CASSLVAGLGEQYF. In DNA, the CDR3 is TGTGCCAGCAGCTTAGTAGCGGGACTAGGCGAGCAGTACTTC.

This clonotype was counted at least ten times. This chain uses TRBV12-5 with TRBJ1-5; a possible D gene is TRBD1 (6 bases). V was trimmed by 4 bases and J by 6 bases, leaving 13 bases between them. The CDR3 runs to 14 residues. CDR1 and CDR2 (germline): LGHNT, FRNRAP. CDR3 coding DNA: TGTGCTAGTGGTTCAGGGGAAGTAGGTCAGCCCCAGCATTTT. Its protein product is CASGSGEVGQPQHF.

The chain is built from TRBV6-1 and TRBJ1-6; a weak D match, TRBD1 (5 bases). Germline V gene sequence: CDR1 MNHNS, CDR2 SASEGT. The CDR3 totals 15 residues. Trimming removed 0 bases from V and 7 bases from J, with 10 bases in between. The CDR3 here is CASSEASEGNSPLHF. As DNA, the CDR3 is TGTGCCAGCAGTGAAGCGTCGGAGGGGAATTCACCCCTCCACTTT.

The gene calls are TRBV5-1 and TRBJ2-1; TRBD2 matches 7 bases. The CDR3 loop spans 20 amino acids. The V gene end was trimmed by 5 bases and the J gene end by 0 bases; junction bases not matched to a gene: 20. The V gene's germline CDR1 is SGHRS and CDR2 YFSETQ. CDR3 in amino acids: CASSPGVRTRGLGSYNEQFF. The CDR3 DNA reads as TGCGCCAGCAGTCCCGGGGTGCGGACTAGGGGACTGGGCTCCTACAATGAGCAGTTCTTC.

The chain is built from TRBV12-3 or TRBV12-4 and TRBJ2-1; D is unresolved. This CDR3 comprises 14 residues. V lost 10 bases and J lost 0, with 13 bases in between. The CDR3 sequence: CATLPWSSYNEQFF. CDR3 bases: TGTGCCACACTCCCTTGGAGCTCCTACAATGAGCAGTTCTTC.

The chain combines TRBV11-2 with TRBJ2-3; D possibly corresponds to TRBD1 (5 bases). V was pared by 0 bases and J by 2 bases, with 12 bases between. The V gene's germline CDR1 is SGHAT and CDR2 FQNNGV. The CDR3 has 16 residues. This CDR3 is CASSLELRAITDTQYF. CDR3 DNA sequence: TGTGCCAGCAGCTTAGAGCTCAGGGCGATCACAGATACGCAGTATTTT.

The CDR3 here is CSASLYGLDQPQHF. DNA for the CDR3: TGCAGTGCTAGTTTATATGGGCTCGATCAGCCCCAGCATTTT. The genes are TRBV20-1 and TRBJ1-5, with D unclear. Trimming pared 3 bases from V and 5 bases from J, leaving 14 bases between. This CDR3 region has 14 residues. The germline CDR1 and CDR2 sequences are DFQATT and SNEGSKA (reference sequence).

The chain links TRBV20-1 to TRBJ2-2, with 7 nucleotides matching TRBD1. Unmatched junction bases numbered 6, after V lost 5 bases and J lost 3 bases. Germline-derived CDR1 and CDR2 are DFQATT and SNEGSKA (reference sequence). The CDR3 is made up of 14 amino acids. CDR3 DNA sequence: TGCAGTGCTCGCCGGGACAGTTACACCGGGGAGCTGTTTTTT. Amino acids: CSARRDSYTGELFF.

The table lists this clonotype with a few counts. The chain recombines TRBV5-1 with TRBJ1-4; D not resolved. CDR1 is SGHRS and CDR2 is YFSETQ in the germline V gene. Trimming took 4 bases from V and 3 from J, leaving 13 bases between them. The CDR3 has 15 amino acids. This CDR3 is CASSLESQPNEKLFF. Written as DNA, the CDR3 is TGCGCCAGCAGCCTTGAGTCACAGCCTAATGAAAAACTGTTTTTT.

The rearrangement links TRBV5-1 to TRBJ2-5; D is undetermined. V was trimmed by 0 bases and J by 2 bases, leaving 8 bases between them. This CDR3 has 14 residues. CDR1 and CDR2 from the germline V gene are SGHRS and YFSETQ. The CDR3, as DNA: TGCGCCAGCAGCTTGGGGCAGAGTCAAGAGACCCAGTACTTC. Translating it yields CASSLGQSQETQYF.

This clonotype was seen a few times. V and J are TRBV11-2 and TRBJ1-1; D gene uncertain. The V end lost 2 bases, the J end lost 4 bases, and 8 bases lay between the germline ends. Germline-derived CDR1 and CDR2 are SGHAT and FQNNGV. This CDR3 region has 13 residues. Here the CDR3 reads CASSLTLRTEAFF. DNA of the CDR3: TGTGCCAGCAGCTTAACGCTACGCACTGAAGCTTTCTTT.

The chain couples TRBV3-1 to TRBJ2-3; TRBD2 agrees at 9 bases. The trim removed 3 bases at V and 4 bases at J, leaving 8 bases unmatched. The CDR3 has 16 residues. Germline V gene lookup returns CDR1 LGHDT and CDR2 YNNKEL (reference sequence). CDR3 region: CASSQLAGVGADTQYF. CDR3 DNA: TGTGCCAGCAGCCAGTTAGCGGGAGTTGGAGCAGATACGCAGTATTTT.

There are a few counts of this clonotype. The V and J genes are TRBV29-1 and TRBJ1-2; no firm D call. Germline CDR1 reads SQVTM; CDR2 reads ANQGSEA. Trimming removed 4 bases at V and 4 bases at J, with 10 bases between. The CDR3 runs to 12 residues. This chain's CDR3 is CSVGGLGYGYTF. In DNA form, the CDR3 reads TGCAGCGTTGGTGGGTTGGGCTATGGCTACACCTTC.

This clonotype was detected many times. J is TRBJ2-7 and V is TRBV12-3 or TRBV12-4; the match to TRBD1 covers 10 bases. The CDR3 contains 15 residues. J was trimmed by 0 bases and V by 3 bases; bases with no gene match: 2. In nucleotides, the CDR3 is TGTGCCAGCAGTTTGACAGGGGGCAGCTCCTACGAGCAGTACGTC. Protein product: CASSLTGGSSYEQYV.

The V and J genes are TRBV7-9 and TRBJ2-7; 7 bases are shared with TRBD2. V lost 1 base, J lost 6 bases, and 9 bases stayed unmatched. Looked up from germline, CDR1 is SEHNR and CDR2 is FQNEAQ (reference sequence). There are 15 residues in the CDR3. The CDR3: CASSLGGGVFSEQYF. The CDR3 nucleotides read TGTGCCAGCAGCTTAGGTGGGGGGGTCTTCTCCGAGCAGTACTTC. Looking up the rest from reference TRBV7-9 and TRBJ2-7 gives the full variable domain: DTGVSQNPRHKITKRGQNVTFRCDPISEHNRLYWYRQTLGQGPEFLTYFQNEAQLEKSRLLSDRFSAERPKGSFSTLEIQRTEQGDSAMYLCASSLGGGVFSEQYFGPGTRLTVT.

CDR3 sequence: CASSLGRTTEAFF. CDR3 coding DNA: TGTGCCAGCAGCTTAGGGAGAACCACTGAAGCTTTCTTT. The rearrangement uses TRBV7-9 and TRBJ1-1; D remains unclear. Germline CDR1 SEHNR, CDR2 FQNEAQ (reference sequence). V gave up 1 base and J gave up 4 bases, with 7 bases separating them. This CDR3 comprises 13 residues.

V is TRBV5-6 and J is TRBJ2-5; 8 nucleotides agree with TRBD1. The CDR3 loop spans 16 amino acids. Germline CDR1 reads SGHDT; CDR2 reads YYEEEE. With V trimmed by 5 bases and J by 4 bases, 13 bases remained unmatched. The CDR3 reads CASRKTGGSPLETQYF. As DNA, the CDR3 is TGTGCCAGCAGAAAAACAGGGGGATCTCCTTTAGAGACCCAGTACTTC.

This chain connects TRBV20-1 to TRBJ2-1; 8 bases align to TRBD1. The germline gives CDR1 DFQATT, CDR2 SNEGSKA (reference sequence). The CDR3 is made up of 16 amino acids. J gave up 2 bases and V 2 bases, and 8 bases lay outside the gene matches. This CDR3 is CSARPPGQATYNEQFF. The CDR3 DNA follows: TGCAGTGCTAGACCCCCGGGACAGGCGACCTACAATGAGCAGTTCTTC.